This T cell receptor (beta chain) is from a study of cytomegalovirus exposure and HLA in healthy donors. Per germline, CDR1 SGHKS and CDR2 YYEKEE (reference sequence). The CDR3 is 15 amino acids. After removal of 3 bases from V and 4 bases from J, the junction contained 5 bases not matched to a gene. Only in-frame clones appear in the TCRdb table, and some are missing; sequencing was by immunoSEQ multiplex PCR. The sample holds 110,000 or so clones, 86% seen once. Material: PBMCs. This receptor was taken from a young woman in good health and CMV-seropositive. The V and J genes are TRBV5-5 and TRBJ2-2; TRBD1 matches 8 bases. CDR3 sequence (DNA): TGTGCCAGCAGCTCACGGACAGGGAGCACCGGGGAGCTGTTTTTT. This translates into CASSSRTGSTGELFF.